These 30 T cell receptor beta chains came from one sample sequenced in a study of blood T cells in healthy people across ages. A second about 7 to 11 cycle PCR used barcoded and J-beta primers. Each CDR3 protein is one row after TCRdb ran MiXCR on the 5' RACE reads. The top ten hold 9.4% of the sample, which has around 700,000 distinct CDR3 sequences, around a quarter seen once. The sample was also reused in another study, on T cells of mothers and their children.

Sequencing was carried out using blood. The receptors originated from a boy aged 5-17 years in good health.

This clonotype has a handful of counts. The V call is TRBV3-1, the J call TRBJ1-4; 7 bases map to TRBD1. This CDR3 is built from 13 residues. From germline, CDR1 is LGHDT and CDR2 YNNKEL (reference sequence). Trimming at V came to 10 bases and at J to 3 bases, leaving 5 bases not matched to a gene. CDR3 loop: CATKGQPNEKLFF. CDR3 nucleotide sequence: TGTGCCACCAAGGGACAGCCTAATGAAAAACTGTTTTTT.

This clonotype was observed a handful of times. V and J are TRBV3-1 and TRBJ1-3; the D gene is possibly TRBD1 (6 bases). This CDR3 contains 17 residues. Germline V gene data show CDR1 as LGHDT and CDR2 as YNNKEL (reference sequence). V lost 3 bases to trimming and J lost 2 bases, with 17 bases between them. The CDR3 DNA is TGTGCCAGCAGCCATCCCTGGACAGATTTTACTGGAAACACCATATATTTT. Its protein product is CASSHPWTDFTGNTIYF.

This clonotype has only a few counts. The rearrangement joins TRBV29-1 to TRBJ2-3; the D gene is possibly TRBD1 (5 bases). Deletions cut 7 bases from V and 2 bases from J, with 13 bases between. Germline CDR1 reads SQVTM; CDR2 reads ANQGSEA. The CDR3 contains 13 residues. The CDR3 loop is CSARQILTDTQYF. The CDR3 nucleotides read TGCAGCGCAAGACAGATCCTCACAGATACGCAGTATTTT.

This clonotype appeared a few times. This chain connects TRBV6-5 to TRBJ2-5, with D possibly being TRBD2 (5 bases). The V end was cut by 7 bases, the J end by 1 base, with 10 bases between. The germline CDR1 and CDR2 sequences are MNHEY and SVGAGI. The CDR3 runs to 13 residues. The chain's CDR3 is CASTRGLQETQYF. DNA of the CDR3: TGTGCCAGCACTAGAGGGCTCCAAGAGACCCAGTACTTC.

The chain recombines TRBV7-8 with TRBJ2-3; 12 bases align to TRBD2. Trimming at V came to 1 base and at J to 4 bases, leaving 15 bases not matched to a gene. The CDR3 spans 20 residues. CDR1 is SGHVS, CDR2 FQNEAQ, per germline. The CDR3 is CASSLGSASGGARPADTQYF. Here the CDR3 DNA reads TGTGCCAGCAGCTTAGGGTCTGCTAGCGGGGGGGCTAGGCCCGCAGATACGCAGTATTTT.

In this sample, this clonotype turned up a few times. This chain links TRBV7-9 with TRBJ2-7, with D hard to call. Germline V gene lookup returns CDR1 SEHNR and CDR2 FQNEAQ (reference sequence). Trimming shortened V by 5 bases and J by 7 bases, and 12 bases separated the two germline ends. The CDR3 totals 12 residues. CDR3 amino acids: CASSHQEEEQYF. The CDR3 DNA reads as TGTGCCAGCAGCCACCAAGAGGAAGAGCAGTACTTC. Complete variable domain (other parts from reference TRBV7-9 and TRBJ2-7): DTGVSQNPRHKITKRGQNVTFRCDPISEHNRLYWYRQTLGQGPEFLTYFQNEAQLEKSRLLSDRFSAERPKGSFSTLEIQRTEQGDSAMYLCASSHQEEEQYFGPGTRLTVT.

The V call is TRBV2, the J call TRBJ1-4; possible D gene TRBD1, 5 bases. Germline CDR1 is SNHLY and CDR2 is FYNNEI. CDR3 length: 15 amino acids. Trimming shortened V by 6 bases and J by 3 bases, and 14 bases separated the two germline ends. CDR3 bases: TGTGCCAGCAGGGCTAGGGGTTGGGCTAATGAAAAACTGTTTTTT. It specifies CASRARGWANEKLFF.

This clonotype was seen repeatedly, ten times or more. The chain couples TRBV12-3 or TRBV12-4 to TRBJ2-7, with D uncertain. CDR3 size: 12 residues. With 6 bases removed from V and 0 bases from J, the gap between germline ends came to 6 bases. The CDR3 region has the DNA TGTGCCAGCAGCCGGAACTCCTACGAGCAGTACTTC. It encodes CASSRNSYEQYF.

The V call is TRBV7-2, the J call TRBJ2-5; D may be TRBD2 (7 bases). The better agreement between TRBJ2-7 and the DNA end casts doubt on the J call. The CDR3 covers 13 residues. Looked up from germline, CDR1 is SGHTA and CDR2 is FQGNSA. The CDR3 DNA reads TGTGCCAGCTCCGGGAGGCAGGGGTACGAGCAGTACTTC. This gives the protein CASSGRQGYEQYF.

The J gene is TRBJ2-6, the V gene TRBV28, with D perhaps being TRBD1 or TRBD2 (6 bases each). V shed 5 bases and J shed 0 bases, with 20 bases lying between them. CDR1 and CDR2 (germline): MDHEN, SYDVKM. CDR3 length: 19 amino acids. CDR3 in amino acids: CASSLDWGAVNSGANVLTF. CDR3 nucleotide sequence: TGTGCCAGCAGTCTAGATTGGGGGGCCGTTAACTCTGGGGCCAACGTCCTGACTTTC.

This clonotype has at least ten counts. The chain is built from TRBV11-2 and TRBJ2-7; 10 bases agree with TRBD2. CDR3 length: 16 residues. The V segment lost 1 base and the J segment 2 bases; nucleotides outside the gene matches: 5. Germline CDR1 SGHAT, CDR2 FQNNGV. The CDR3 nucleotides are TGTGCCAGCAGCTTAGGGCTAGCGGGGGCCGCCTACGAGCAGTACTTC. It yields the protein CASSLGLAGAAYEQYF. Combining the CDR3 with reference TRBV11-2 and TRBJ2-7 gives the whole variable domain EAGVAQSPRYKIIEKRQSVAFWCNPISGHATLYWYQQILGQGPKLLIQFQNNGVVDDSQLPKDRFSAERLKGVDSTLKIQPAKLEDSAVYLCASSLGLAGAAYEQYFGPGTRLTVT.

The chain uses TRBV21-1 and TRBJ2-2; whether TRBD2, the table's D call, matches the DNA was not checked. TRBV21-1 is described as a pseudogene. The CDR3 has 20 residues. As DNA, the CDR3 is TGTGCCAGCAGCAAGGAGATTGGGGTAGCGGGAGGGCCGGACACCGGGGAGCTGTTTTTT. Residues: CASSKEIGVAGGPDTGELFF.

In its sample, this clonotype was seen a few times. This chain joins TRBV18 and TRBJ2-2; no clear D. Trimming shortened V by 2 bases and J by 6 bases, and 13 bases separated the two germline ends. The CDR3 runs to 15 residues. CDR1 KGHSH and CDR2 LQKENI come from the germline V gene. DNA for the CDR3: TGTGCCAGCTCACCAACCCATCTAGAGGCCGGGGAGCTGTTTTTT. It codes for CASSPTHLEAGELFF.

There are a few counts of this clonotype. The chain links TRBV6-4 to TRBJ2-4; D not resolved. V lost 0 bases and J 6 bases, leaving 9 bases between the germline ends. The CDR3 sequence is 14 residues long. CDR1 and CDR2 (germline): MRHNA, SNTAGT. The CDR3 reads CASSDSRSPNIQYF. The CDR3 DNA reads TGTGCCAGCAGTGACTCGCGCAGTCCAAACATTCAGTACTTC.

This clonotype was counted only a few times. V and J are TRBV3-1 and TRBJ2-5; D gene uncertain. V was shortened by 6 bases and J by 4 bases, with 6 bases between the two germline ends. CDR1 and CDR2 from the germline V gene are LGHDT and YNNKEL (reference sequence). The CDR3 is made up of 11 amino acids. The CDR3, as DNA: TGTGCCAGCAGGTCAAGAGAGACCCAGTACTTC. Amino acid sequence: CASRSRETQYF.

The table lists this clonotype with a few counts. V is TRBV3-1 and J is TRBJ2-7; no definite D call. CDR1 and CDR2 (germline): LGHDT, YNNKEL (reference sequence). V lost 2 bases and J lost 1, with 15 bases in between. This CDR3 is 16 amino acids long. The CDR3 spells CASSQKTGRFSYEQYF. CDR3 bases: TGTGCCAGCAGCCAAAAAACCGGAAGGTTTTCCTACGAGCAGTACTTC.

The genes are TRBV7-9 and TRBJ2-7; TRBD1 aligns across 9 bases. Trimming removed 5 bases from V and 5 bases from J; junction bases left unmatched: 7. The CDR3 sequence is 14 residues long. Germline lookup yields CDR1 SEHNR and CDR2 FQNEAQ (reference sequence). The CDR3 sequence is CASSRTGGRNEQYF. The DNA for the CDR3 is TGTGCCAGCAGCCGAACAGGGGGCCGAAACGAGCAGTACTTC.

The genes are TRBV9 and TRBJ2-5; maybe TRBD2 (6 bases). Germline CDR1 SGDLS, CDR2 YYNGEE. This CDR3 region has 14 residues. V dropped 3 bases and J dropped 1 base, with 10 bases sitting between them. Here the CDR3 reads CASSAGLLQETQYF. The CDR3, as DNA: TGTGCCAGCAGCGCGGGACTCCTCCAAGAGACCCAGTACTTC.

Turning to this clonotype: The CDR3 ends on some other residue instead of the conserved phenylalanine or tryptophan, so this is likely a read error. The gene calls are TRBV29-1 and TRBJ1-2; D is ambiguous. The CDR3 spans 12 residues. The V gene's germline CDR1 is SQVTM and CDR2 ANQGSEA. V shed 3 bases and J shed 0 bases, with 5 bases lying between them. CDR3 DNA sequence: TGCAGCGTTGAGGGTTCTAACTATGGCTACACCGTC. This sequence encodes CSVEGSNYGYTV.

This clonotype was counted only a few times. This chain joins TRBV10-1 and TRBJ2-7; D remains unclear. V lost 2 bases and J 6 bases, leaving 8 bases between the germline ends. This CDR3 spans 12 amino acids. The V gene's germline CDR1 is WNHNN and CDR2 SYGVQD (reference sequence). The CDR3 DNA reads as TGCGCCAGCAGTGAGGGATCTCTCGAGCAGTACTTC. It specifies CASSEGSLEQYF.

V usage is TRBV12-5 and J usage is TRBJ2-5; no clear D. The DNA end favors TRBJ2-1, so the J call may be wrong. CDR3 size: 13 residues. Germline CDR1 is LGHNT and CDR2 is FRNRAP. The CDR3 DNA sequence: TGTGCTAGTGGGAAGAGAGAGTACAATGAGCAGTTCTTC. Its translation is CASGKREYNEQFF.

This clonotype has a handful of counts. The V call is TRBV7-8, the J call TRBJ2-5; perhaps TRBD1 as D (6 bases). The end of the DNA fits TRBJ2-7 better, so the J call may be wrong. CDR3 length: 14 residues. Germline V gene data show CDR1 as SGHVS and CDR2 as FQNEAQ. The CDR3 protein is CASSLPGQHYEQYF. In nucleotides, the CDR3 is TGTGCCAGCAGCCTCCCCGGACAGCACTACGAGCAGTACTTC.

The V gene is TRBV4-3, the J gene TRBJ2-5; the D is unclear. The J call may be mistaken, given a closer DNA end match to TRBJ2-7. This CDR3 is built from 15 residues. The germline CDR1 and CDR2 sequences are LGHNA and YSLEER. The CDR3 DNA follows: TGCGCCAGCAGCCAAGAAGTAGATACTTACTACGAGCAGTACTTC. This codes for CASSQEVDTYYEQYF.

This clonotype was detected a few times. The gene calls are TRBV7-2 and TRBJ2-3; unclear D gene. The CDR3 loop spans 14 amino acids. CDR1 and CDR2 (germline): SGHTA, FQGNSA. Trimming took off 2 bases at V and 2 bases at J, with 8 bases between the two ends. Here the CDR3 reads CASSLFPTTDTQYF. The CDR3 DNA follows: TGTGCCAGCAGCTTATTTCCTACCACAGATACGCAGTATTTT.

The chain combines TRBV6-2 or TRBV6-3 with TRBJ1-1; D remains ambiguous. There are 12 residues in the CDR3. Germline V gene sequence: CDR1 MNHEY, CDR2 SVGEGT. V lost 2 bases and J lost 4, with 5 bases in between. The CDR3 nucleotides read TGTGCCAGCAGTTACACGGCCACTGAAGCTTTCTTT. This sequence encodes CASSYTATEAFF.

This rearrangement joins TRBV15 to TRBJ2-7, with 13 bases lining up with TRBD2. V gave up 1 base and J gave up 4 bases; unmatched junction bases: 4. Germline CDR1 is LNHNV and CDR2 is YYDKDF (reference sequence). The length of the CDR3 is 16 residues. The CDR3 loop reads CATSRGGLAGEYEQYF. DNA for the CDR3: TGTGCCACCAGCAGAGGCGGACTAGCGGGAGAATACGAGCAGTACTTC.

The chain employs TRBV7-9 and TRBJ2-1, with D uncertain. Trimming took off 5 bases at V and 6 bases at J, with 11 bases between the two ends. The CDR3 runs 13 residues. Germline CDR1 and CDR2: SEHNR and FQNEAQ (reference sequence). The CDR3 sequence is CASSLTTLNEQFF. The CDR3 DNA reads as TGTGCCAGCAGCCTCACTACCCTCAATGAGCAGTTCTTC.

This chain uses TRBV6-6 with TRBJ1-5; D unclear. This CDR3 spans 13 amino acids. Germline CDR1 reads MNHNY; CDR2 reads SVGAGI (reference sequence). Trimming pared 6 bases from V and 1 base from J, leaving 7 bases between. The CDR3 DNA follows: TGTGCCAGCAGGGCTTGGAGCAATCAGCCCCAGCATTTT. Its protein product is CASRAWSNQPQHF.

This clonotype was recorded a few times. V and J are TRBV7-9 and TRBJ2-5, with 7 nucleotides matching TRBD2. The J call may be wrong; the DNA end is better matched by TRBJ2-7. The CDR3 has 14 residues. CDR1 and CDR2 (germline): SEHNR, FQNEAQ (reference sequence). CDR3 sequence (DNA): TGTGCCAGCAGCATAATAGCGGGCTCCTACGAGCAGTACTTC. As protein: CASSIIAGSYEQYF.

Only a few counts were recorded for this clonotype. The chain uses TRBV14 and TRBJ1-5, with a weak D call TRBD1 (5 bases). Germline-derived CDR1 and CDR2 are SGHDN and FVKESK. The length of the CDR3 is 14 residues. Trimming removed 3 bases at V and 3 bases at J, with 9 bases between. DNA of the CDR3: TGTGCCAGCAGCCAGAGACAGCTCAATCAGCCCCAGCATTTT. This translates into CASSQRQLNQPQHF.